This T cell receptor beta chain was recovered during a study of cytomegalovirus exposure and HLA in healthy donors. The germline gives CDR1 MNHEY, CDR2 SVGAGI. The ends were cut back, 2 bases at V and 4 bases at J, with 9 bases in the middle. The CDR3 covers 14 residues. This clone was counted a single time. This cohort consisted of healthy bone marrow donors. Donors showed nominal health when sampled, although they likely had unrecorded immune exposures. Use of 60 Vbeta and 13 Jbeta primers characterized the PCR. Generated by immunoSEQ multiplex PCR, the TCRdb table keeps only in-frame clones and is missing some. This sample has approximately 190,000 clones, with 70% to 80% found just once.

The chain carries TRBV6-5 and TRBJ1-3; D remains ambiguous. Sequenced material: PBMCs. The source is a woman aged 25 to 45 in good health and CMV-seropositive. The CDR3 here is CASSYTGSGNTIYF. CDR3 DNA: TGTGCCAGCAGTTACACGGGTAGCGGAAACACCATATATTTT.